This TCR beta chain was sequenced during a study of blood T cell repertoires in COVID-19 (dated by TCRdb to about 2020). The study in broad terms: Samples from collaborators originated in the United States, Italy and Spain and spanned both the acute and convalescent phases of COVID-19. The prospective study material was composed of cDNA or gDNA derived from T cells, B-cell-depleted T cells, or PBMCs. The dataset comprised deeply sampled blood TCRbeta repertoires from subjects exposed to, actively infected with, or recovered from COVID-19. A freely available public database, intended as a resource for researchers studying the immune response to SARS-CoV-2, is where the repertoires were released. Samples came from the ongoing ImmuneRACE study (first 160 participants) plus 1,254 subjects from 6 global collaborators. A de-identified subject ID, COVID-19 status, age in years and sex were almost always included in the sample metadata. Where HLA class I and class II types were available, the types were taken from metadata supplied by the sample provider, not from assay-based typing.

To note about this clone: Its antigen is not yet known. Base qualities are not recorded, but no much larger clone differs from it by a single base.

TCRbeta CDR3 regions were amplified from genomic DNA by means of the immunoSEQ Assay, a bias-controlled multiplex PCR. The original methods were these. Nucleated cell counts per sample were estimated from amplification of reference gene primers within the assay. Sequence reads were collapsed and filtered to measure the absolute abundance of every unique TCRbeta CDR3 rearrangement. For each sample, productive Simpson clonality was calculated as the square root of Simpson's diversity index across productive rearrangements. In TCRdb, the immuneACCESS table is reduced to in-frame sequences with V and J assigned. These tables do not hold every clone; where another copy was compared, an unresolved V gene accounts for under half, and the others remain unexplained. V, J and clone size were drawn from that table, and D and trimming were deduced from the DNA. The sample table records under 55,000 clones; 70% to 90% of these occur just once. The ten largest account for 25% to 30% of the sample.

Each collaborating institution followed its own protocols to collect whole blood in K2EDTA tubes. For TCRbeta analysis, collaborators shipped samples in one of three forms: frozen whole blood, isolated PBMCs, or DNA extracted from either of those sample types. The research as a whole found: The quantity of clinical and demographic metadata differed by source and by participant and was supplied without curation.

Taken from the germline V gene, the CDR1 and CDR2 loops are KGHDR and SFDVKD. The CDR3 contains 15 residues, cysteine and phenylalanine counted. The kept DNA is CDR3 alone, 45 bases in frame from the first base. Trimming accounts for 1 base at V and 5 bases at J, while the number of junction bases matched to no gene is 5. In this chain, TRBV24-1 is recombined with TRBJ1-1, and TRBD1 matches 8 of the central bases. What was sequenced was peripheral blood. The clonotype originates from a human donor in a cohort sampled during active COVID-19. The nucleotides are TGTGCCACCAGTGATTTACAGGGGGGGCGGACTGAAGCTTTCTTT. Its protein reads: CATSDLQGGRTEAFF.